This entry lists 18 T cell receptor beta chains sequenced from one sample in a study of blood T cell repertoires in COVID-19. Data came from immunoSEQ multiplex PCR; TCRdb stores just in-frame clones and leaves some out. Here the sample spans hundreds of thousands of clones, 86% being singletons. The specimen was PBMCs or T cells enriched from blood (not recorded which). The receptor set was obtained from a woman aged 45 to 65 in a cohort exposed to, infected with or recovered from COVID-19 (not recorded which).

The chain has TRBV9 and TRBJ1-4; TRBD1 matches 7 bases. The germline gives CDR1 SGDLS, CDR2 YYNGEE. The ends lost 8 bases at V and 7 bases at J; junction bases unmatched: 5. The CDR3 extends over 12 amino acids. In nucleotides, the CDR3 is TGTGCCAGAGGGGGCTCCCCTGAAAAACTGTTTTTT. Amino acids: CARGGSPEKLFF. The full variable domain, its missing parts supplied by reference TRBV9 and TRBJ1-4, is DSGVTQTPKHLITATGQRVTLRCSPRSGDLSVYWYQQSLDQGLQFLIQYYNGEERAKGNILERFSAQQFPDLHSELNLSSLELGDSALYFCARGGSPEKLFFGSGTQLSVL.

The chain links TRBV10-3 to TRBJ1-2; 9 nucleotides agree with TRBD1. Trimming cost V 5 bases and J 9 bases; bases outside gene matches: 13. Germline V gives CDR1 ENHRY, CDR2 SYGVKD. The CDR3 is made up of 15 amino acids. CDR3 nucleotide sequence: TGTGCCATCAGTCCTCCCCCCGGGACAGGGTTTCGCTACACCTTC. Amino acid sequence: CAISPPPGTGFRYTF.

The chain has TRBV4-1 and TRBJ1-1; maybe TRBD1 (6 bases). In germline, CDR1 is MGHRA, CDR2 YSYEKL. V lost 4 bases and J 0 bases, leaving 12 bases between the germline ends. The CDR3 is 15 residues long. For the CDR3, the DNA is TGCGCCAGCAGCCGGGAAGGACAGATGAACACTGAAGCTTTCTTT. It encodes CASSREGQMNTEAFF.

CDR3 coding DNA: TGTGCCAGCAGCCCCCGGGACAGTGGAGGCTACACCTTC. It yields the protein CASSPRDSGGYTF. The rearrangement joins TRBV11-1 to TRBJ1-2; 7 bases align to TRBD1. Germline CDR1 SGHAT, CDR2 FQDESV (reference sequence). CDR3 size: 13 residues. The trim removed 5 bases at V and 8 bases at J, leaving 8 bases unmatched. Full variable domain (remainder filled in from reference TRBV11-1 and TRBJ1-2): EAEVAQSPRYKITEKSQAVAFWCDPISGHATLYWYRQILGQGPELLVQFQDESVVDDSQLPKDRFSAERLKGVDSTLKIQPAELGDSAMYLCASSPRDSGGYTFGSGTRLTVV.

The chain joins TRBV27 to TRBJ2-1; possible D gene TRBD1, 6 bases. This CDR3 region has 14 residues. Germline loops: CDR1 MNHEY, CDR2 SMNVEV (reference sequence). V gave up 5 bases and J gave up 9 bases, with 17 bases separating them. The DNA for the CDR3 is TGTGCCAGCAGTCGGGGTAGGACAGTGGGTGAGCAGTTCTTC. Amino acid sequence: CASSRGRTVGEQFF.

A single count supports this clone. The chain employs TRBV5-1 and TRBJ2-1; 8 bases match TRBD2. V lost 4 bases and J lost 3; bases outside the gene matches: 6. In germline, CDR1 is SGHRS, CDR2 YFSETQ. CDR3 length: 15 amino acids. CDR3 nucleotides: TGCGCCAGCAGCGACGGGGGGGCCCGCTACAATGAGCAGTTCTTC. As protein: CASSDGGARYNEQFF.

The chain links TRBV10-1 to TRBJ2-2; D gene unclear. This CDR3 spans 14 amino acids. The ends were cut back, 11 bases at V and 3 bases at J, with 16 bases in the middle. CDR1 WNHNN and CDR2 SYGVQD come from the germline V gene (reference sequence). The CDR3 loop reads CAGLALDDTGELFF. The CDR3 DNA sequence: TGCGCCGGCCTTGCGCTAGACGACACCGGGGAGCTGTTTTTT.

The chain carries TRBV2 and TRBJ1-6; D remains unclear. The CDR3 is made up of 11 amino acids. V was pared by 1 base and J by 12 bases, with 4 bases between. Germline values: CDR1 SNHLY, CDR2 FYNNEI. The chain's CDR3 is CASSEGEPLHF. CDR3 nucleotide sequence: TGTGCCAGCAGTGAAGGCGAACCCCTCCACTTT.

CDR3 amino acids: CASSYPDRGGYEQYF. The CDR3 nucleotides are TGTGCCAGCAGTTACCCGGACAGGGGAGGCTACGAGCAGTACTTC. This sequence joins TRBV6-5 and TRBJ2-7; 9 positions match TRBD1. Trimming removed 2 bases from V and 3 bases from J; junction bases left unmatched: 5. CDR3 length: 15 residues. Germline V gene lookup returns CDR1 MNHEY and CDR2 SVGAGI.

V usage is TRBV9 and J usage is TRBJ2-5, with D maybe TRBD2 (7 bases). Germline CDR1 reads SGDLS; CDR2 reads YYNGEE. This CDR3 is 15 amino acids long. Trimming stripped 0 bases from V and 1 base from J, with 10 bases between. The CDR3 DNA is TGTGCCAGCAGCGTAGTGGGGGGGCCCCAAGAGACCCAGTACTTC. It codes for CASSVVGGPQETQYF.

This CDR3 is CASSEALGRGGYNEQFF. CDR3 DNA sequence: TGTGCCAGCAGTGAAGCGCTTGGGCGGGGGGGGTACAATGAGCAGTTCTTC. J is TRBJ2-1 and V is TRBV2, with 9 positions matching TRBD2. Germline loops: CDR1 SNHLY, CDR2 FYNNEI. The CDR3 is 17 residues long. V lost 0 bases, J lost 4 bases, and 7 bases stayed unmatched.

This chain connects TRBV2 to TRBJ1-2, with a tentative D call TRBD1 (6 bases). CDR1 and CDR2 from the germline V gene are SNHLY and FYNNEI. V was clipped by 6 bases and J by 1 base, with 18 bases between them. CDR3 size: 16 residues. Here the CDR3 DNA reads TGTGCCAGCAGCGGATACGGGACAAAGAATAACTATGGCTACACCTTC. Protein: CASSGYGTKNNYGYTF.

The rearrangement links TRBV28 to TRBJ2-3, with 8 bases lining up with TRBD1. From germline, CDR1 is MDHEN and CDR2 SYDVKM. The CDR3 contains 14 residues. V was pared by 6 bases and J by 4 bases, with 6 bases of the junction left unmatched. The CDR3 DNA is TGTGCCAGCAGGAGGACAGGGTTTGCAGATACGCAGTATTTT. It codes for CASRRTGFADTQYF.

The chain carries TRBV6-5 and TRBJ1-4; TRBD1 agrees at 8 bases. The CDR3 sequence is 15 residues long. V shed 2 bases and J 8 bases; nucleotides not matched to a gene: 7. CDR1 and CDR2 from the germline V gene are MNHEY and SVGAGI. The CDR3 protein is CASSYRQGAREKLFF. The CDR3 DNA sequence: TGTGCCAGCAGTTACAGGCAGGGGGCGCGGGAAAAACTGTTTTTT.

The count of this clone is one. V is TRBV5-4 and J is TRBJ1-3, with 8 nucleotides matching TRBD1. V lost 0 bases to trimming and J lost 4 bases; unmatched junction nucleotides: 3. This CDR3 has 15 residues. From germline, CDR1 is SGHNT and CDR2 YYREEE (reference sequence). CDR3 region: CASSLGTGMGNTIYF. CDR3 bases: TGTGCCAGCAGCTTGGGGACAGGGATGGGAAACACCATATATTTT.

This clone was found once. The V gene is TRBV6-2 or TRBV6-3, the J gene TRBJ2-4, with D tentatively TRBD2 (8 bases). V was pared by 7 bases and J by 15 bases, with 19 bases between. This CDR3 region has 12 residues. Germline-derived CDR1 and CDR2 are MNHEY and SVGEGT. CDR3 sequence: CASTPETGTRYF. The CDR3 DNA follows: TGTGCCAGCACCCCCGAGACAGGGACTAGGTACTTC.

This chain uses TRBV4-2 with TRBJ1-4; 7 bases line up with TRBD1. CDR3 length: 16 residues. Germline CDR1 reads LGHNA; CDR2 reads YNFKEQ. With 0 bases clipped from V and 5 bases from J, the junction kept 6 bases outside the gene matches. The CDR3 DNA reads TGTGCCAGCAGCCAAGAGGGGGGCAGGGGGAATGAAAAACTGTTTTTT. Its protein is CASSQEGGRGNEKLFF.

The chain employs TRBV7-2 and TRBJ2-1; a weak D match, TRBD2 (5 bases). Germline CDR1 SGHTA, CDR2 FQGNSA. The CDR3 is made up of 15 amino acids. V was cut by 5 bases and J by 0 bases, with 11 bases left in between. The DNA of the CDR3 is TGTGCCAGCAGCCCGGACTCGAGCTCCTACAATGAGCAGTTCTTC. As protein: CASSPDSSSYNEQFF.